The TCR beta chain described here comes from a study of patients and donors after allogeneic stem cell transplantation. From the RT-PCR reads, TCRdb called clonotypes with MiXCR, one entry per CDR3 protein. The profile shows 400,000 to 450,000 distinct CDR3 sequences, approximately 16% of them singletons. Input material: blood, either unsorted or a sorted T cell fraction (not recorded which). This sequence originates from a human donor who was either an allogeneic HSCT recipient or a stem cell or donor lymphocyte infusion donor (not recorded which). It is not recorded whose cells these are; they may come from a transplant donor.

In DNA, the CDR3 is TGTGCCAGCAGTCGCGGGGGATCCCAGGGAAATCAGCCCCAGCATTTT. Encoded protein: CASSRGGSQGNQPQHF. The V gene is TRBV6-1, the J gene TRBJ1-5; perhaps TRBD1 as D (5 bases). V dropped 5 bases and J dropped 4 bases, with 18 bases sitting between them. The germline gives CDR1 MNHNS, CDR2 SASEGT. The CDR3 totals 16 residues.